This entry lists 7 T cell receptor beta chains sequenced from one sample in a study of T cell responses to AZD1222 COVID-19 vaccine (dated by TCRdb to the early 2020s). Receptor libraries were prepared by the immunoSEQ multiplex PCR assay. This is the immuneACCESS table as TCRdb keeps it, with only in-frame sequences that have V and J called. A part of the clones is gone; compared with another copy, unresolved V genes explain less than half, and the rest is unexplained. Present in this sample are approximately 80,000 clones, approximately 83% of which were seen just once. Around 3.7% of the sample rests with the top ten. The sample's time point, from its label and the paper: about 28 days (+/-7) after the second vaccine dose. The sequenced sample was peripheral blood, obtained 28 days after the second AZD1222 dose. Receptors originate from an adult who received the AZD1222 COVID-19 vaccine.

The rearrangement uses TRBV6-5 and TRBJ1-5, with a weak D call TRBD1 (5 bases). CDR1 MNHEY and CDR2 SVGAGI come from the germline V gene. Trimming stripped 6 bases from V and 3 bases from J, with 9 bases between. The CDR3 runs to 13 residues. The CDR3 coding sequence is TGTGCCAGCAGAAGACAGATCAATCAGCCCCAGCATTTT. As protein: CASRRQINQPQHF.

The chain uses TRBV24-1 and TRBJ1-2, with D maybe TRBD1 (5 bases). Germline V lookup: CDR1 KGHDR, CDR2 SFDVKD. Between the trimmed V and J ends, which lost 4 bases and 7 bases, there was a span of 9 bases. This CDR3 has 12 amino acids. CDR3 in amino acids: CATSEGTSGYTF. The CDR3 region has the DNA TGTGCCACCAGTGAAGGGACTTCTGGCTACACCTTC.

CDR3 region: CAISEAGPSEQFF. The CDR3, as DNA: TGTGCCATCAGTGAGGCGGGGCCTTCGGAGCAGTTCTTC. The V gene is TRBV10-3, the J gene TRBJ2-1, with D maybe TRBD2 (6 bases). The CDR3 spans 13 residues. Trimming left V 2 bases short and J 10 bases short, with 12 bases between. Germline CDR1 and CDR2: ENHRY and SYGVKD.

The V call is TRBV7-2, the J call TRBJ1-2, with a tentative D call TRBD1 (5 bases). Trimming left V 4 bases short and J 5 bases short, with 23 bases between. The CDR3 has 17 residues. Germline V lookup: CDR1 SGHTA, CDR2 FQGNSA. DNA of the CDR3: TGTGCCAGCAGCTCCCCCGCCGGGACCCCAACTGGATATGGCTACACCTTC. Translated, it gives CASSSPAGTPTGYGYTF.

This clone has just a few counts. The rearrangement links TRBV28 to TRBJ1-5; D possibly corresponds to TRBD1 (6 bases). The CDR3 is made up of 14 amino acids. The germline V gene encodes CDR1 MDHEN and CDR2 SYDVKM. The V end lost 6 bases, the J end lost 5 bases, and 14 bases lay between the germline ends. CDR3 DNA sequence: TGTGCCAGCAGCATGGGGGGGGCTTATCAGCCCCAGCATTTT. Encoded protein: CASSMGGAYQPQHF.

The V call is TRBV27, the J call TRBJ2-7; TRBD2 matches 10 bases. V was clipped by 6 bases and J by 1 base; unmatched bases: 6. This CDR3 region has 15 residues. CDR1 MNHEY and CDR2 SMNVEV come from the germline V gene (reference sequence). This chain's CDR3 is CASSVTSGASYEQYF. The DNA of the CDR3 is TGTGCCAGCAGCGTAACTAGCGGGGCATCCTACGAGCAGTACTTC.

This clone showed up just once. This CDR3 is CASSLVGVNTEAFF. CDR3 coding DNA: TGTGCCAGCAGCTTAGTAGGGGTGAACACTGAAGCTTTCTTT. J is TRBJ1-1 and V is TRBV7-9, with a weak D call TRBD1 (5 bases). With 1 base removed from V and 0 bases from J, the gap between germline ends came to 6 bases. Germline CDR1 reads SEHNR; CDR2 reads FQNEAQ (reference sequence). This CDR3 spans 14 amino acids.